The 4 T cell receptor beta chains below all came from one sample that was sequenced in a study of T cells after yellow fever vaccination. TCRdb called the 5' RACE reads again in MiXCR, with one record for every CDR3 protein. The table has 550,000 to 750,000 distinct CDR3 sequences, 13% seen once. Sequencing used PBMCs, obtained on the day of the yellow fever booster vaccination. The receptors stem from a young man who received the YFV17D yellow fever vaccine.

This clonotype was recorded at least ten times. The chain couples TRBV19 to TRBJ2-2; D remains unclear. In germline, CDR1 is LNHDA, CDR2 SQIVND (reference sequence). There are 11 residues in the CDR3. Trimming pared 9 bases from V and 2 bases from J, leaving 4 bases between. The CDR3 spells CASKNTGELFF. The CDR3 nucleotides read TGTGCCAGCAAAAACACCGGGGAGCTGTTTTTT. Together with reference TRBV19 and TRBJ2-2, the CDR3 gives the full variable domain: DGGITQSPKYLFRKEGQNVTLSCEQNLNHDAMYWYRQDPGQGLRLIYYSQIVNDFQKGDIAEGYSVSREKKESFPLTVTSAQKNPTAFYLCASKNTGELFFGEGSRLTVL.

The chain couples TRBV29-1 to TRBJ2-5, with 9 bases lining up with TRBD1. Germline lookup yields CDR1 SQVTM and CDR2 ANQGSEA. The CDR3 has 17 residues. V was clipped by 6 bases and J by 5 bases; unmatched bases: 19. CDR3 in DNA: TGCAGCGTCGTCGCCCCACCGGGACAGGGAGCCTTCGAGACCCAGTACTTC. Its translation is CSVVAPPGQGAFETQYF.

V and J are TRBV20-1 and TRBJ2-3, with TRBD2 as a possible D gene (7 bases). Germline values: CDR1 DFQATT, CDR2 SNEGSKA (reference sequence). V lost 6 bases and J lost 1, with 14 bases in between. The CDR3 runs to 14 residues. The CDR3 is CSADQGRGTDTQYF. CDR3 nucleotides: TGCAGTGCCGACCAGGGGAGGGGCACAGATACGCAGTATTTT.

This clonotype was detected only a few times. The genes are TRBV25-1 and TRBJ2-7; TRBD2 agrees at 10 bases. The germline CDR1 and CDR2 sequences are MGHDK and SYGVNS. The CDR3 extends over 14 amino acids. The V and J ends lost 4 bases and 2 bases, in that order; junction bases with no gene match: 2. CDR3 sequence reads: CASSVLAGAYEQYF. The CDR3 DNA follows: TGTGCCAGCAGTGTTCTAGCGGGAGCCTACGAGCAGTACTTC.